This TCR beta chain was profiled in a study of radiation and T cells in renal cell carcinoma. Time point given: blood 2 weeks post-SBRT. Treatment described: 15 Gy SBRT to primary tumor, nephrectomy 4 weeks later. Assay: immunoSEQ multiplex PCR; the TCRdb copy retains only in-frame clones and omits some. The table shows 65,000 to 80,000 clones, with 80% to 90% occurring only once. The V gene's germline CDR1 is LNHDA and CDR2 SQIVND (reference sequence). CDR3 size: 17 residues. V lost 4 bases, J lost 1 base, and 10 bases stayed unmatched. This material consisted of blood, taken from a patient whose treatment included radiotherapy and nephrectomy. This clonotype originated in a woman aged 50 to 60 with renal cell carcinoma. This chain links TRBV19 with TRBJ2-5, with 9 positions matching TRBD2. The CDR3 nucleotides are TGTGCCAGTAGTACCCAACCGGGCGGGAGGGCCCAAGAGACCCAGTACTTC. This encodes CASSTQPGGRAQETQYF.